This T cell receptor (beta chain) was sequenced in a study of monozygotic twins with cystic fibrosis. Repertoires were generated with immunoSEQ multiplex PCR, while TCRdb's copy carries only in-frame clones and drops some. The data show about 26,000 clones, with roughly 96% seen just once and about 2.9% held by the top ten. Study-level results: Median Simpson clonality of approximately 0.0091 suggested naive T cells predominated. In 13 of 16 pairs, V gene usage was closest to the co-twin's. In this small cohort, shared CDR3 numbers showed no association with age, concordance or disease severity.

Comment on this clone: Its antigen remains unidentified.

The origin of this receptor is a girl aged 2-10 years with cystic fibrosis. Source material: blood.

CDR3: CASSLMGGRAYEQYF. The CDR3 region has the DNA TGTGCCAGCAGCTTGATGGGCGGGAGAGCCTACGAGCAGTACTTC. The chain joins TRBV5-6 to TRBJ2-7; 7 nucleotides agree with TRBD2. Trimming removed 1 base from V and 2 bases from J; junction bases left unmatched: 6. CDR1 and CDR2 (germline): SGHDT, YYEEEE. The CDR3 runs to 15 residues.